A single sample is the source of the 8 T cell receptor beta chains below, sequenced in a study of T cell responses to AZD1222 COVID-19 vaccine. TCRdb's table, derived via immunoSEQ multiplex PCR, lists solely in-frame clones and lacks some. The data contain 150,000 to 200,000 clones, 90% to 95% of them seen just once; the ten biggest clones take up about 9.2%. The sample consisted of peripheral blood, taken on day 0 of AZD1222 vaccination. These receptors all stem from an adult in good health.

CDR3 in DNA: TGCAGCGGGAGGCGGGGCAGTTCTGTAGACGAGCAGTACTTC. Encoded protein: CSGRRGSSVDEQYF. This chain joins TRBV29-1 and TRBJ2-7, with TRBD2 as a possible D gene (6 bases). Per the germline V gene, CDR1 is SQVTM and CDR2 is ANQGSEA. The length of the CDR3 is 14 residues. Between the trimmed V and J ends, which lost 7 bases and 5 bases, there was a span of 21 bases.

This sequence joins TRBV7-3 and TRBJ1-2; no definite D call. Between the trimmed V and J ends, which lost 5 bases and 5 bases, there was a span of 15 bases. Per germline, CDR1 SGHTA and CDR2 FQGTGA. The CDR3 totals 14 residues. CDR3 residues: CASSQGPGTYGYTF. The CDR3 region has the DNA TGTGCCAGCAGCCAAGGGCCGGGAACGTATGGCTACACCTTC. The full variable domain, rest sourced from reference TRBV7-3 and TRBJ1-2, is GAGVSQTPSNKVTEKGKYVELRCDPISGHTALYWYRQSLGQGPEFLIYFQGTGAADDSGLPNDRFFAVRPEGSVSTLKIQRTERGDSAVYLCASSQGPGTYGYTFGSGTRLTVV.

In this sample, this clone turned up a few times. The chain couples TRBV6-2 or TRBV6-3 to TRBJ2-7; weak D call: TRBD2 (5 bases). The CDR3 is 15 residues long. Germline CDR1 reads MNHEY; CDR2 reads SVGEGT. V was shortened by 2 bases and J by 5 bases, with 16 bases between the two germline ends. The CDR3 nucleotides read TGTGCCAGCAGTTACAATCGAGGAGGTTCCGACGAGCAGTACTTC. This sequence encodes CASSYNRGGSDEQYF.

The chain carries TRBV18 and TRBJ2-7; 7 bases map to TRBD1. The CDR3 has 14 residues. Germline V CDR1 and CDR2: KGHSH, LQKENI. V trimming: 5 bases; J trimming: 2 bases; junction bases outside the gene matches: 6. The CDR3 DNA follows: TGTGCCAGCTCATCTAGACAGGGAACCTACGAGCAGTACTTC. This sequence encodes CASSSRQGTYEQYF.

The J gene is TRBJ2-7, the V gene TRBV28; D uncertain. Germline loops: CDR1 MDHEN, CDR2 SYDVKM. This CDR3 region has 13 residues. V was cut by 2 bases and J by 2 bases, with 7 bases left in between. The CDR3 bases are TGTGCCAGCAGTTTAGCACCGACCTACGAGCAGTACTTC. It specifies CASSLAPTYEQYF.

This clone was observed once. Other DNA sequences in this sample translate to the same CDR3. The chain combines TRBV5-1 with TRBJ2-7; 9 bases align to TRBD2. The junction had 0 bases not matched to a gene; V was cut back by 1 base and J by 1 base. Germline V gene sequence: CDR1 SGHRS, CDR2 YFSETQ. CDR3 length equals 14 residues. The CDR3 sequence: CASSLLAGSYEQYF. CDR3 bases: TGCGCCAGCAGCTTGCTAGCGGGGTCCTACGAGCAGTACTTC.

With regard to this clone: The sample contains more than one DNA sequence encoding this CDR3. The genes are TRBV19 and TRBJ2-1; TRBD2 agrees at 10 bases. Trimming removed 5 bases from V and 0 bases from J; junction bases left unmatched: 1. The CDR3 is made up of 15 amino acids. Germline V gene data show CDR1 as LNHDA and CDR2 as SQIVND (reference sequence). This CDR3 is CASSSSGSSYNEQFF. CDR3 DNA: TGTGCCAGTAGTTCTAGCGGGAGCTCCTACAATGAGCAGTTCTTC.

The gene calls are TRBV7-3 and TRBJ2-2, with D possibly TRBD2 on 6 matching bases. The CDR3 consists of 17 residues. CDR1 is SGHTA and CDR2 is FQGTGA in the germline V gene. The germline V and J ends were trimmed by 2 bases and 4 bases, with 17 bases remaining between them. CDR3 residues: CASSLGLMGLGTGELFF. CDR3 nucleotide sequence: TGTGCCAGCAGCTTAGGCCTAATGGGACTTGGCACCGGGGAGCTGTTTTTT.